The 5 T cell receptor beta chains given below trace back to one sample, sequenced in a study of shared clonotypes between healthy human individuals. Produced via immunoSEQ multiplex PCR; TCRdb's table is partial and in-frame only. The data contain about 490,000 clones, more than 75% of them singletons. The specimen sequenced was PBMCs. The receptors here all came from a middle-aged woman in good health. Some clones in this sample may be carry-over from other donors' samples.

The V gene is TRBV4-3, the J gene TRBJ1-4; the D gene is possibly TRBD1 (5 bases). Germline V gene lookup returns CDR1 LGHNA and CDR2 YSLEER. There are 16 residues in the CDR3. The ends were cut back, 2 bases at V and 5 bases at J, with 15 bases in the middle. The CDR3 here is CASSQRGGVGNEKLFF. CDR3 nucleotides: TGCGCCAGCAGCCAACGGGGCGGGGTGGGAAATGAAAAACTGTTTTTT.

This clone is a singleton in its sample. The junction departs from the called germline gene at one end, perhaps through a read error. The J gene is TRBJ2-3, the V gene TRBV5-6, with no clear D. Germline V gives CDR1 SGHDT, CDR2 YYEEEE. This CDR3 contains 13 residues. This CDR3 reads CASSLVSKDTQYF. CDR3 bases: TGTGCCAGCAGCCTTGTCAGCAAAGATACGCAGTATTTT.

CDR3 bases: TGTGCCACCCAGAATAGCGGGAGAGATACGCAGTATTTT. Protein: CATQNSGRDTQYF. This rearrangement joins TRBV7-9 to TRBJ2-3; 9 nucleotides match TRBD2. Germline CDR1 and CDR2: SEHNR and FQNEAQ (reference sequence). The CDR3 loop spans 13 amino acids. V shed 10 bases, J shed 5 bases, and the junction held 7 bases outside the gene matches.

This chain connects TRBV7-9 to TRBJ1-2; 8 bases are a match to TRBD1. Per germline, CDR1 SEHNR and CDR2 FQNEAQ (reference sequence). Trimming cost V 5 bases and J 4 bases; bases outside gene matches: 3. This CDR3 contains 13 residues. CDR3 in DNA: TGTGCCAGCAGCGAGACAGGGGTCTATGGCTACACCTTC. This codes for CASSETGVYGYTF.

The gene calls are TRBV7-2 and TRBJ2-1, with 7 bases identical to TRBD2. With 3 bases clipped from V and 6 bases from J, the junction kept 5 bases outside the gene matches. CDR3 length equals 14 residues. In germline, CDR1 is SGHTA, CDR2 FQGNSA. DNA of the CDR3: TGTGCCAGCAGCTTCACTAGCGCCGCCAATGAGCAGTTCTTC. Amino acid sequence: CASSFTSAANEQFF.